This T cell receptor beta chain was captured in a study of blood T cell repertoires in COVID-19. On the study more broadly: Samples taken during acute and convalescent COVID-19 were collected in the United States, Italy and Spain. Nucleic acid was either cDNA or gDNA, and it came from T cells, B-cell-depleted T cells, or PBMCs.

The CDR3 loop spans 13 amino acids. Trimming took off 2 bases at V and 3 bases at J, with 5 bases between the two ends. The germline V gene encodes CDR1 MNHEY and CDR2 SVGAGI. Comments on this clone: Other DNA sequences from this sample encode an identical CDR3 as well.

How the authors handled the data: Researchers report that nucleated cell counts were estimated from reference gene primer amplification. Clones were read by immunoSEQ multiplex PCR, and TCRdb kept only the in-frame ones, dropping some. For V, J and clone size, that table is used; D and trimming come from the DNA. The sample contains 85,000 to 120,000 clones, approximately 91% of which appear only once. The V call is TRBV6-5, the J call TRBJ1-5; D is uncertain. The receptor's source is a man aged 18 to 29 with acute or convalescent COVID-19. The material sequenced was peripheral blood. CDR3 in amino acids: CASSYELNQPQHF. The CDR3, as DNA: TGTGCCAGCAGTTACGAACTCAATCAGCCCCAGCATTTT.